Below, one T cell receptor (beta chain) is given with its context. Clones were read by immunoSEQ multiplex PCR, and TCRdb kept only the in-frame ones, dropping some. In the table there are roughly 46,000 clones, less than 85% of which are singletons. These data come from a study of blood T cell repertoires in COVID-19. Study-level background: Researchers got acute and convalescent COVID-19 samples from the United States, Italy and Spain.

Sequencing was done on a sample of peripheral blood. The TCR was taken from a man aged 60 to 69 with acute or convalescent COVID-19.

CDR3 nucleotides: TGTGCCAGCAGTTTATCGCGGGCGAACACAGATACGCAGTATTTT. Its protein is CASSLSRANTDTQYF. The V and J genes are TRBV27 and TRBJ2-3, with D possibly matching TRBD2 (5 bases). The V end lost 0 bases, the J end lost 2 bases, and 9 bases lay between the germline ends. Germline values: CDR1 MNHEY, CDR2 SMNVEV (reference sequence). There are 15 residues in the CDR3.